This T cell receptor (beta chain) was sequenced in a study of immune heterogeneity within non-small cell lung tumors. Germline CDR1 and CDR2: KGHSH and LQKENI. The CDR3 extends over 14 amino acids. The V gene end was trimmed by 3 bases and the J gene end by 1 base; junction bases not matched to a gene: 0. TCR beta CDR3 amplification used multiplex PCR with 32 V and 13 J primers. TCRdb re-called the multiplex PCR reads with MiXCR, one entry per CDR3 protein. The table shows approximately 6,000 distinct CDR3 sequences, with 20% to 25% occurring only once. The template consisted of bulk tumor genomic DNA, with about 620 ng used per sample. Several far-apart biopsies were taken per primary tumor during surgery. Enrolled patients presented with newly diagnosed, previously untreated non-small cell lung cancer and underwent curative surgery. Newly diagnosed non-small cell lung cancer patients undergoing curative-intent surgery served as donors.

This clonotype came up many times. Sequenced: lung tumor tissue. The sequence came from a man in his fifties or sixties with non-small cell lung cancer. This chain connects TRBV18 to TRBJ1-1, with 9 positions matching TRBD1. CDR3 DNA: TGTGCCAGCTCACCGGGACAGGGGAACACTGAAGCTTTCTTT. It yields the protein CASSPGQGNTEAFF.